This T cell receptor (beta chain) was documented in a study of shared clonotypes between healthy human individuals. Study as a whole: Participating donors consisted of a couple of women and three men aged 18 to 49. A donor's plate count was three for CD4 naive and three for CD4 memory; CD8 naive had two and CD8 memory one. Study-level results: Among non-shared clonotypes, generation probabilities were lower than among those shared by all four donors.

Sequencing used immunoSEQ multiplex PCR; TCRdb keeps in-frame clones, though not all of them. Of hundreds of thousands of clones listed, 85% to 95% were seen once; the top ten hold over 0.09%. As to this clone: Antigen specificity is unknown.

Naive CD8 cells comprised CD45RO-negative, CCR7-positively selected cells, excluding terminally differentiated effector memory CD45RA+ cells. The TCR sequence derives from a woman aged 25 to 45 in good health. Sequencing was performed on naive CD8+ T cells sorted from blood.

The CDR3 loop is CASSLDVIGQGFYEQYF. CDR3 nucleotides: TGCGCCAGCAGCTTGGACGTAATAGGACAGGGGTTCTACGAGCAGTACTTC. This chain links TRBV5-1 with TRBJ2-7; 9 bases map to TRBD1. The length of the CDR3 is 17 residues. Germline V gene sequence: CDR1 SGHRS, CDR2 YFSETQ. The V gene end was trimmed by 0 bases and the J gene end by 3 bases; junction bases not matched to a gene: 10.